This TCR beta chain was sequenced during a study of cytomegalovirus exposure and HLA in healthy donors. Study-level information: Out of 150 million to 200 million T cells, an earlier analysis found roughly 100 million unique TCR beta sequences in total. Study results and limitations: It was assumed in the presence/absence analyses that sequencing depth was roughly uniform across donors. More clonal expansion characterized HLA-associated TCR beta chains than equally common others in a later analysis.

This CDR3 has 13 residues. The V gene lost 6 bases and the J gene lost 5 bases, with 11 bases spanning the gap. CDR1 and CDR2 from the germline V gene are MNHEY and SVGAGI. This clone was observed a few times. Its antigen is not known. It was with 60 Vbeta and 13 Jbeta primers that the PCR ran. The data were produced by immunoSEQ multiplex PCR, yet TCRdb's version contains in-frame clones alone and is incomplete. The table includes approximately 79,000 clones, about 79% detected once. The chain employs TRBV6-5 and TRBJ1-5; D gene ambiguous. Source material: PBMCs. The source is a male donor in good health and CMV-seropositive. CDR3 sequence (DNA): TGTGCCAGCAGCTATCGCTCGTATCAGCCCCAGCATTTT. Protein sequence: CASSYRSYQPQHF.